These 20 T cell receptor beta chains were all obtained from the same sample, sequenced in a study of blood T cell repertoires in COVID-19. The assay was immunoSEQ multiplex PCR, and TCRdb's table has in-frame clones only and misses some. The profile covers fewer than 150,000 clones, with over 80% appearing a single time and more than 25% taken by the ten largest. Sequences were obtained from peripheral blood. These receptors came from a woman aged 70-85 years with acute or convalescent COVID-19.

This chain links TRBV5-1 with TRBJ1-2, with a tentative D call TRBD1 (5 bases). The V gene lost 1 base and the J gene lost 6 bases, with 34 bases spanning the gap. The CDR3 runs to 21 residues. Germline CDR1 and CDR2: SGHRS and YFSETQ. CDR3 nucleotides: TGCGCCAGCAGCTTGTTTTTATCGGGGGAACGACCTGGCAGTTTCACAAATGGCTACACCTTC. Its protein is CASSLFLSGERPGSFTNGYTF.

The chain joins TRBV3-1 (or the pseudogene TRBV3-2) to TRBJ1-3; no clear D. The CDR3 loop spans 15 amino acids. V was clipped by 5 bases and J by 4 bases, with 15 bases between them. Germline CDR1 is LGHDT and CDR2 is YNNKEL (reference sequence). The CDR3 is CASSGGRSSGNTIYF. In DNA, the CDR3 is TGTGCCAGCAGCGGAGGAAGAAGCTCAGGAAACACCATATATTTT.

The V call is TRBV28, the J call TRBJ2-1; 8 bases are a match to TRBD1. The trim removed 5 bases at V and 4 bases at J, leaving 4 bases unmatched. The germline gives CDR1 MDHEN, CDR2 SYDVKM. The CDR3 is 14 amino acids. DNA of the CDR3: TGTGCCAGCAGTAGACAGGGGAATTACAATGAGCAGTTCTTC. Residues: CASSRQGNYNEQFF.

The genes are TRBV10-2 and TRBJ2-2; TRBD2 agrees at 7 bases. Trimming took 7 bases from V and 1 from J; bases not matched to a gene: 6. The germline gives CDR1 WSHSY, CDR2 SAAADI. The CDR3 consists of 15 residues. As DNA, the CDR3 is TGCGCCAGCACCACGGGGGGACGGAACACCGGGGAGCTGTTTTTT. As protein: CASTTGGRNTGELFF.

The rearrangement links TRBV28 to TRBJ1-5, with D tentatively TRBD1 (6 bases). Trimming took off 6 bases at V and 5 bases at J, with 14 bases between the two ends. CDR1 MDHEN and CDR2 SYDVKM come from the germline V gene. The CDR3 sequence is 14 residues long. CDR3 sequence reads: CASSPGALYQPQHF. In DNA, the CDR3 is TGTGCCAGCAGCCCAGGGGCCCTCTATCAGCCCCAGCATTTT.

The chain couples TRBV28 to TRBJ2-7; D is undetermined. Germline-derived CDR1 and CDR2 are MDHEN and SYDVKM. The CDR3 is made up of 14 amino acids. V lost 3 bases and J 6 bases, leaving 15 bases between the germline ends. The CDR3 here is CASSFQLVGREQYF. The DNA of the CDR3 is TGTGCCAGCAGTTTTCAACTTGTTGGGCGCGAGCAGTACTTC.

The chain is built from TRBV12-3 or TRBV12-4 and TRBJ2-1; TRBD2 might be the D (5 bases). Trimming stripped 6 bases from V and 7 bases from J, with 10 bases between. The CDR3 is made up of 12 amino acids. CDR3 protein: CASSRTGNEQFF. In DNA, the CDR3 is TGTGCCAGCAGCCGGACTGGGAATGAGCAGTTCTTC.

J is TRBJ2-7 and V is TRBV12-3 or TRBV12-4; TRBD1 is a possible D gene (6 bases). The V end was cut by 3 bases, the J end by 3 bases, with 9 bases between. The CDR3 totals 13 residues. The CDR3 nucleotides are TGTGCCAGCAGTTTTCAGGGGTACTACGAGCAGTACTTC. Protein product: CASSFQGYYEQYF.

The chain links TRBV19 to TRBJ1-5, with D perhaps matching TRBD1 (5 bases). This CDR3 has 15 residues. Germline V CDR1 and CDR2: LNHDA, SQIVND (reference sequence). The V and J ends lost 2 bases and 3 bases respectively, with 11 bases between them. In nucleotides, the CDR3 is TGTGCCAGTAGTATACGTCAGGGTAACAATCAGCCCCAGCATTTT. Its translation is CASSIRQGNNQPQHF.

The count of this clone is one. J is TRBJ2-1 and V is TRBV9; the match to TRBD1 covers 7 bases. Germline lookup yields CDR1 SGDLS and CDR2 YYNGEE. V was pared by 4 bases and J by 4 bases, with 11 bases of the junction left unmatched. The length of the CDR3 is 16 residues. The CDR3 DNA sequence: TGTGCCAGCAGCCCTAGACAGGGAAGGCGGTACAATGAGCAGTTCTTC. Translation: CASSPRQGRRYNEQFF.

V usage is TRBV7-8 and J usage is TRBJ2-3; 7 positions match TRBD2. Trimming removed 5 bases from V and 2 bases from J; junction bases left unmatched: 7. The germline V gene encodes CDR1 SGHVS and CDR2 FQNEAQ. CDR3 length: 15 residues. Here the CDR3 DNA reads TGTGCCAGCAGCCTTTGGGGGGGGGACACAGATACGCAGTATTTT. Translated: CASSLWGGDTDTQYF. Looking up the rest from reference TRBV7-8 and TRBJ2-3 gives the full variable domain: GAGVSQSPRYKVAKRGQDVALRCDPISGHVSLFWYQQALGQGPEFLTYFQNEAQLDKSGLPSDRFFAERPEGSVSTLKIQRTQQEDSAVYLCASSLWGGDTDTQYFGPGTRLTVL.

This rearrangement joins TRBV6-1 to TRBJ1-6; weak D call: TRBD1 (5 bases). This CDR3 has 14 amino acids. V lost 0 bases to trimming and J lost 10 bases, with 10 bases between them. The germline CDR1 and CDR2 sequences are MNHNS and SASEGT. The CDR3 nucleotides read TGTGCCAGCAGTGAAGCTGGAGGGGAATCACCCCTCCACTTT. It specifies CASSEAGGESPLHF.

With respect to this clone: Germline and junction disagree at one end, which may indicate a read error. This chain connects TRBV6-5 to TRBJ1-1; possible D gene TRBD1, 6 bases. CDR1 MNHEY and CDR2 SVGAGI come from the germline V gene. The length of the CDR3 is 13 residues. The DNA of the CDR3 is TGTGCCAGCAGTTTCACAGGGAACCCTGAAGCTTTCTTT. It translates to CASSFTGNPEAFF.

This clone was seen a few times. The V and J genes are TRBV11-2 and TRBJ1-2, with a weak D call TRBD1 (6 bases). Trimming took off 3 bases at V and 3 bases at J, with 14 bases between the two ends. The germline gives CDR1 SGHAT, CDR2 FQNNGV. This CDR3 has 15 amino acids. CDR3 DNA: TGTGCCAGCAGCTTCTCATACGGGGGGCACTATGGCTACACCTTC. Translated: CASSFSYGGHYGYTF.

The CDR3 protein is CASSYRDQPQHF. The CDR3 coding sequence is TGTGCCAGCAGTTACCGGGATCAGCCCCAGCATTTT. The rearrangement joins TRBV6-6 to TRBJ1-5; D not certain. This CDR3 contains 12 residues. CDR1 is MNHNY, CDR2 SVGAGI, per germline (reference sequence). The V gene lost 2 bases and the J gene lost 5 bases, with 4 bases spanning the gap.

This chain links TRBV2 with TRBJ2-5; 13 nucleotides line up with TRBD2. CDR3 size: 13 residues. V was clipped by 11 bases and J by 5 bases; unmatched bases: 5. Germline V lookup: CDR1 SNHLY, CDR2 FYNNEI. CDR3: CAGGLAGLETQYF. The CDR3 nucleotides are TGTGCCGGGGGACTAGCGGGGCTGGAGACCCAGTACTTC. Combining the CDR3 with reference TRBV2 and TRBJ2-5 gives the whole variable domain EPEVTQTPSHQVTQMGQEVILRCVPISNHLYFYWYRQILGQKVEFLVSFYNNEISEKSEIFDDQFSVERPDGSNFTLKIRSTKLEDSAMYFCAGGLAGLETQYFGPGTRLLVL.

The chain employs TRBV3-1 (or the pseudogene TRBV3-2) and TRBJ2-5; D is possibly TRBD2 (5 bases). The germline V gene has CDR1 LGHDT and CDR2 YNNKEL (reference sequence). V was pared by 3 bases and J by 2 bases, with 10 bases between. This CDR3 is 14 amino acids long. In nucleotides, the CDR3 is TGTGCCAGCAGCCAGAGCGGTTCACAAGAGACCCAGTACTTC. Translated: CASSQSGSQETQYF.

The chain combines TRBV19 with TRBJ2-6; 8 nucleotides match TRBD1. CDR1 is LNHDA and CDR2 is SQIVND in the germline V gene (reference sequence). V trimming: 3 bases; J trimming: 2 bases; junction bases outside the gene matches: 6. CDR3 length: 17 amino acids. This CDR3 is CASSITPGGTGANVLTF. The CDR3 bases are TGTGCCAGTAGTATTACTCCAGGGGGCACTGGGGCCAACGTCCTGACTTTC.

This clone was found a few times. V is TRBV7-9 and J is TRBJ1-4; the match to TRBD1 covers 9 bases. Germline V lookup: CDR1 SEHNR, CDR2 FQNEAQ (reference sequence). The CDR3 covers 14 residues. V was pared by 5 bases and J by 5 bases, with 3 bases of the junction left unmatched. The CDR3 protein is CASSRDRVNEKLFF. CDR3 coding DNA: TGTGCCAGCAGCCGGGACAGGGTGAATGAAAAACTGTTTTTT.

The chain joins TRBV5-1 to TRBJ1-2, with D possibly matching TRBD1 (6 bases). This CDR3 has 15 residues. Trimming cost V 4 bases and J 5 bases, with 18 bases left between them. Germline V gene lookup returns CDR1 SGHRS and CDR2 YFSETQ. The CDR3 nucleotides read TGCGCCAGCAGCATAGGGACACCAGGATCGTATGGCTACACCTTC. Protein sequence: CASSIGTPGSYGYTF. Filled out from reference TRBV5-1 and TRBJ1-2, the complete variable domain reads KAGVTQTPRYLIKTRGQQVTLSCSPISGHRSVSWYQQTPGQGLQFLFEYFSETQRNKGNFPGRFSGRQFSNSRSEMNVSTLELGDSALYLCASSIGTPGSYGYTFGSGTRLTVV.